The clone carrying this T cell receptor (beta chain) was counted a few times. Its target is unknown. This CDR3 has 14 residues. V lost 0 bases and J 2 bases, leaving 6 bases between the germline ends. Germline V CDR1 and CDR2: SEHNR, FQNEAQ (reference sequence). The PCR ran on 60 Vbeta and 13 Jbeta primers. Generated by immunoSEQ multiplex PCR, the TCRdb table keeps only in-frame clones and is missing some. The sample lists about 93,000 clones; roughly 67% were seen once. These data come from a study of cytomegalovirus exposure and HLA in healthy donors. Study at large: Genotyping of 430 or so donors showed that over 65% belonged to the Caucasian-associated ancestry cluster.

Findings of the study overall: Association of 15,000 to 20,000 TCR beta sequences with HLA alleles was found at 0.05 false discovery rate in a later analysis. Cytomegalovirus association was listed for around 180 TCR beta chains. Relative to equally common others, HLA-associated TCR beta chains showed greater clonal expansion in a later analysis.

The V gene is TRBV7-9, the J gene TRBJ2-3; no definite D call. The clonotype originates from a boy younger than 18 in good health and CMV-seropositive. Sequenced material: PBMCs. CDR3 nucleotides: TGTGCCAGCAGCTTAGCCAAACACACAGATACGCAGTATTTT. It codes for CASSLAKHTDTQYF.